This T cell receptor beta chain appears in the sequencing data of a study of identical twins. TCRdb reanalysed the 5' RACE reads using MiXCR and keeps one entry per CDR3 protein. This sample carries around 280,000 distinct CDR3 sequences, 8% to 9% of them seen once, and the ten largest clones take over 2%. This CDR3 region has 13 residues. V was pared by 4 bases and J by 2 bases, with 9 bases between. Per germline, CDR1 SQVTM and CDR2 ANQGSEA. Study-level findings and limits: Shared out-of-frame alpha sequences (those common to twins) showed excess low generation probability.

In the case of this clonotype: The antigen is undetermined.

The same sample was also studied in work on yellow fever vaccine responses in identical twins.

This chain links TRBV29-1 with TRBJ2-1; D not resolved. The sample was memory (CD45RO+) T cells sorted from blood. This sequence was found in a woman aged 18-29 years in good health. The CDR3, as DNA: TGCAGCGTTGCCGTTCAGGCCTACAATGAGCAGTTCTTC. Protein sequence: CSVAVQAYNEQFF.